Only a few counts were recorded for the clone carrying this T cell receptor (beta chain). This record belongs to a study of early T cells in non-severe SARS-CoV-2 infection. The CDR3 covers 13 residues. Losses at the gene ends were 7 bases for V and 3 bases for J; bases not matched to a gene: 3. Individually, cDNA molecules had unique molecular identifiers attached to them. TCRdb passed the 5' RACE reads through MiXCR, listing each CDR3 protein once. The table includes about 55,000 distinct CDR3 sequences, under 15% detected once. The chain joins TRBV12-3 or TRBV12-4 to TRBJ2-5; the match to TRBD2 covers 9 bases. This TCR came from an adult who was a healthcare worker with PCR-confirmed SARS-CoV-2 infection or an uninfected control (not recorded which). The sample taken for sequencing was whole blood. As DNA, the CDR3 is TGTGCCAGCAAGCGGGGGGTTGAAGAGACCCAGTACTTC. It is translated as CASKRGVEETQYF.